This T cell receptor (beta chain) was retrieved from a study of Ad26.COV2.S vaccination and SARS-CoV-2 variants. Study-wide findings and caveats: The TCR-based breadth and depth measures might underestimate overall T cell responses.

Trimming removed 6 bases from V and 3 bases from J, with 21 bases in between. The CDR3 length is 17 residues. Germline V gene sequence: CDR1 SNHLY, CDR2 FYNNEI. This clone was seen more than once but under ten times. As yet, its antigen is unknown. Here immunoSEQ multiplex PCR was the method, and the copy in TCRdb shows in-frame clones only, minus some. The sample shows about 350,000 clones, approximately 90% of them seen only once. The sequence derives from a human donor who had recovered from COVID-19. V usage is TRBV2 and J usage is TRBJ1-3; D not resolved. The material sequenced was peripheral blood, taken after recovery from COVID-19. The CDR3 sequence: CASRWMRTPKFGNTIYF. The CDR3 nucleotides are TGTGCCAGCAGGTGGATGCGGACGCCCAAGTTTGGAAACACCATATATTTT.